One TCR beta chain is described in this entry. Antigen: not known. Healthy adults negative for HIV, lacking recent acute infections or vaccinations, served as donors. All of the donors resided in Nashville, Tennessee, and each was a Caucasian adult. The sample comes from a study of shared clonotypes between healthy human individuals. The wider study: Per-donor plates numbered three CD4 naive, three CD4 memory, two CD8 naive and one CD8 memory.

Study results and caveats: Shared across a handful of donors were around 5% of the naive CD4 clonotypes.

Germline V gene data show CDR1 as SNHLY and CDR2 as FYNNEI. The CDR3 has 14 amino acids. The V and J ends lost 5 bases and 0 bases respectively, with 9 bases between them. Data came from immunoSEQ multiplex PCR; TCRdb stores just in-frame clones and leaves some out. The sample has approximately 2,300,000 clones, approximately 90% seen once. V usage is TRBV2 and J usage is TRBJ2-3, with D possibly called TRBD1 or TRBD2 (5 bases each). This clonotype was sampled from a man aged 18 to 29 in good health. Some clones in this sample may be carry-over from other donors' samples. The sequencing sample was made of naive CD4+ T cells from PBMCs. Subset denoted: CD45RA+ positively selected. The CDR3 sequence is CASSFRDSTDTQYF. In nucleotides, the CDR3 is TGTGCCAGCAGTTTTCGGGACAGCACAGATACGCAGTATTTT.